This T cell receptor (beta chain) was captured in a study of technical replicates of blood from several donors. Libraries were prepared by immunoSEQ multiplex PCR; TCRdb keeps only in-frame clonotypes and omits some of them. The data hold approximately 76,000 clones, with roughly nine tenths observed a single time. The CDR3 spans 11 residues. The germline V gene has CDR1 SGHRS and CDR2 YFSETQ. Between the trimmed V and J ends, which lost 5 bases and 4 bases, there was a span of 6 bases. V gene TRBV5-1 combines with J gene TRBJ2-5; D remains ambiguous. Sequenced: T cells isolated from PBMCs. This receptor was identified in a human donor in good health. The CDR3 DNA is TGCGCCAGCAGTTTATTAGAGACCCAGTACTTC. As protein: CASSLLETQYF.